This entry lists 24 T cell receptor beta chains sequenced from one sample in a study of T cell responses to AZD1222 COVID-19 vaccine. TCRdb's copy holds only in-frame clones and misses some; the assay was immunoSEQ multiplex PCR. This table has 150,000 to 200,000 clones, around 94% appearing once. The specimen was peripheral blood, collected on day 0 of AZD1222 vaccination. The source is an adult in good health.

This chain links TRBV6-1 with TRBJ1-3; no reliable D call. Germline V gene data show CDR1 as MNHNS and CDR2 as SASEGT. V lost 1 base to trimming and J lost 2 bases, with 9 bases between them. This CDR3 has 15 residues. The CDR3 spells CASSEVPGTGNTIYF. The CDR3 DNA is TGTGCCAGCAGTGAAGTTCCGGGGACTGGAAACACCATATATTTT.

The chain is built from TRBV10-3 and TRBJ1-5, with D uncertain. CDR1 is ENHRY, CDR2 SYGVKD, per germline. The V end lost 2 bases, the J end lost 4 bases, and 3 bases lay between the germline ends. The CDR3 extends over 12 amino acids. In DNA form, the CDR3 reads TGTGCCATCAGTGAGGTGAATCAGCCCCAGCATTTT. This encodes CAISEVNQPQHF.

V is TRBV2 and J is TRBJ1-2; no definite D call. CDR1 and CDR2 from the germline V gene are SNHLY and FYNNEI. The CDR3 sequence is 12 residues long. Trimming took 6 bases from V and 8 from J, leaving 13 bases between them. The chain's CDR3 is CASSIQARGYTF. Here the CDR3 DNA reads TGTGCCAGCAGCATTCAGGCCCGGGGCTACACCTTC.

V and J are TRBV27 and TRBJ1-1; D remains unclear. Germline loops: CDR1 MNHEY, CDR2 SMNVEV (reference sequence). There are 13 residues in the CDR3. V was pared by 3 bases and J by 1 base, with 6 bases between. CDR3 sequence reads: CASSFGSNTEAFF. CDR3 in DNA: TGTGCCAGCAGTTTTGGCTCGAACACTGAAGCTTTCTTT.

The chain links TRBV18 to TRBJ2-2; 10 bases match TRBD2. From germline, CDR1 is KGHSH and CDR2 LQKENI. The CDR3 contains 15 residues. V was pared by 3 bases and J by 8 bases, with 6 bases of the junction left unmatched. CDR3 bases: TGTGCCAGCTCACCGTCGCTAGCGGGAGTAGGGGAGCTGTTTTTT. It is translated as CASSPSLAGVGELFF.

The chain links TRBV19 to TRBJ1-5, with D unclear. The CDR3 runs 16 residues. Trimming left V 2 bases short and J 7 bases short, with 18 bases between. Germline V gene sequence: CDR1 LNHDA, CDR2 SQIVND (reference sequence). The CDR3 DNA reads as TGTGCCAGTAGTATAAGCCGGGGTCCCCTAGGGCAGCCCCAGCATTTT. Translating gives CASSISRGPLGQPQHF.

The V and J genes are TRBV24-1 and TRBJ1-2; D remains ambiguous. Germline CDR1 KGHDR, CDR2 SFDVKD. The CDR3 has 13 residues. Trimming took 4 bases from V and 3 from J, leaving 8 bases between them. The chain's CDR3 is CATSDQNYYGYTF. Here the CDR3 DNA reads TGTGCCACCAGTGACCAGAATTACTATGGCTACACCTTC.

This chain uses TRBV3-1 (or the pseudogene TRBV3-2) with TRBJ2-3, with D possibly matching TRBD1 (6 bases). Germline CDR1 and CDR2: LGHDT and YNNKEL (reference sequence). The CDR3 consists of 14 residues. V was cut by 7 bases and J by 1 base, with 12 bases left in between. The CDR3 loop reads CASNVAGGTDTQYF. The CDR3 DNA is TGTGCCAGCAACGTGGCAGGGGGCACAGATACGCAGTATTTT.

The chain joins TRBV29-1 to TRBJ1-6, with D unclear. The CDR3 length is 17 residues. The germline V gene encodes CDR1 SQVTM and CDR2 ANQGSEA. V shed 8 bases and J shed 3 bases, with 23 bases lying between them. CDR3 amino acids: CSYARTPFSLYNSPLHF. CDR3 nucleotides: TGCAGCTATGCTCGAACGCCTTTCTCGCTCTATAATTCACCCCTCCACTTT.

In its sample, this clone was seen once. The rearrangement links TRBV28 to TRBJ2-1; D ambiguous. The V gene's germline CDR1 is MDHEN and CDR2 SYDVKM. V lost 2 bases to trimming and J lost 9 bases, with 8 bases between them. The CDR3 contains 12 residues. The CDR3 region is CASSLRVGEQFF. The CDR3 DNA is TGTGCCAGCAGTTTAAGGGTAGGTGAGCAGTTCTTC.

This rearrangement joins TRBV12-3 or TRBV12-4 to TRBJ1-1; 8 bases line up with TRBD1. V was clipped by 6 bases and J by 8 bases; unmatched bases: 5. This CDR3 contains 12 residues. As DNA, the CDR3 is TGTGCCAGCAGGAGACAGGGGCCGGAAGCTTTCTTT. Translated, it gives CASRRQGPEAFF.

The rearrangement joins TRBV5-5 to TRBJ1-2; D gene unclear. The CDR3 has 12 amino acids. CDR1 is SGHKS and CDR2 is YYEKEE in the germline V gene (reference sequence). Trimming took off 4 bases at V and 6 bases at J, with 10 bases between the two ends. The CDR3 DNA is TGTGCCAGCAGCCGCTCCACAGATGGCTACACCTTC. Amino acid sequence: CASSRSTDGYTF.

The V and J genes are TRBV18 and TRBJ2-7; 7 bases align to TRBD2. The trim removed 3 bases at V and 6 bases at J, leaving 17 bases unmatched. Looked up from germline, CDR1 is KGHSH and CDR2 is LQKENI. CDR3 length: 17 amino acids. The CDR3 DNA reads TGTGCCAGCTCACCGGGTATTTCAGGACCGGGAGGAGGCGAGCAGTACTTC. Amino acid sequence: CASSPGISGPGGGEQYF.

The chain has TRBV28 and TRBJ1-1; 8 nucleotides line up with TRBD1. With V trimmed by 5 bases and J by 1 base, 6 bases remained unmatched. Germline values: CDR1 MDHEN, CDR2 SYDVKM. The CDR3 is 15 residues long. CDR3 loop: CASSHQGAGNTEAFF. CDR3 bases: TGTGCCAGCAGTCATCAGGGGGCTGGGAACACTGAAGCTTTCTTT.

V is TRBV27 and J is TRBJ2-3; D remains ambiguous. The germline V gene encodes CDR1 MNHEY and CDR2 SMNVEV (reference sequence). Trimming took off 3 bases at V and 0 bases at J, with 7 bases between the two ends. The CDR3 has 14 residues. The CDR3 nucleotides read TGTGCCAGCAGTTTGGGCAGGAGCACAGATACGCAGTATTTT. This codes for CASSLGRSTDTQYF.

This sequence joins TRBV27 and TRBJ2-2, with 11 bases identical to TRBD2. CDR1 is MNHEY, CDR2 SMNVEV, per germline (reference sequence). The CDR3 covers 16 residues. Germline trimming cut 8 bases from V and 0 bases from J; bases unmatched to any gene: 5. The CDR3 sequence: CASSSGLAANTGELFF. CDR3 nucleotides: TGTGCCAGCTCCTCGGGACTAGCGGCGAACACCGGGGAGCTGTTTTTT.

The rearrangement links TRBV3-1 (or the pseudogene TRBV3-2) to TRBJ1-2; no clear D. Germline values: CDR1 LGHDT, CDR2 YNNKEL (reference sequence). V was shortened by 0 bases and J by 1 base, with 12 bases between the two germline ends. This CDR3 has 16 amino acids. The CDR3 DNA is TGTGCCAGCAGCCAAGAGGCCACAACCCTTAACTATGGCTACACCTTC. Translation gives CASSQEATTLNYGYTF.

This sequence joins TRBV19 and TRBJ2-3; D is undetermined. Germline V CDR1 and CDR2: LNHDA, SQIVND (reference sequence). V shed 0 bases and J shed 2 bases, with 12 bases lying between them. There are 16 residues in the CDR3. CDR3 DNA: TGTGCCAGTAGTATAGACCCCCGCAGGAACACAGATACGCAGTATTTT. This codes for CASSIDPRRNTDTQYF.

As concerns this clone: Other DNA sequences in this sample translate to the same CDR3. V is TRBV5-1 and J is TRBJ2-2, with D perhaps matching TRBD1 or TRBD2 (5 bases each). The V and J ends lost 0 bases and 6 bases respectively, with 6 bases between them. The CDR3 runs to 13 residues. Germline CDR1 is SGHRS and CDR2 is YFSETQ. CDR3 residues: CASSLGGAGELFF. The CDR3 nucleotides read TGCGCCAGCAGCTTGGGAGGGGCCGGGGAGCTGTTTTTT.

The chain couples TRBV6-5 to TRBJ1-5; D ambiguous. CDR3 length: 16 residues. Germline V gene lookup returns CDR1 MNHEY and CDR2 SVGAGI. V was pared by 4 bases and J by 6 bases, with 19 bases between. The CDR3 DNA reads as TGTGCCAGCAGTTCATCCCCGGGAGGGAACGGTCAGCCCCAGCATTTT. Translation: CASSSSPGGNGQPQHF.

The CDR3 DNA reads TGTGCCAGCAGTCGGGACACCAATTCACCCCTCCACTTT. Protein sequence: CASSRDTNSPLHF. The rearrangement joins TRBV6-5 to TRBJ1-6; possible D gene TRBD1, 6 bases. Per the germline V gene, CDR1 is MNHEY and CDR2 is SVGAGI. V was trimmed by 5 bases and J by 7 bases, leaving 9 bases between them. The CDR3 is 13 amino acids.

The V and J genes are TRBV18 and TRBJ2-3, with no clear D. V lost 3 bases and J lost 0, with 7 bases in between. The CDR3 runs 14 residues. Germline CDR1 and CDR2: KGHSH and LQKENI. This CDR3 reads CASSPRQSTDTQYF. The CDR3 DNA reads TGTGCCAGCTCACCTCGGCAGAGCACAGATACGCAGTATTTT.

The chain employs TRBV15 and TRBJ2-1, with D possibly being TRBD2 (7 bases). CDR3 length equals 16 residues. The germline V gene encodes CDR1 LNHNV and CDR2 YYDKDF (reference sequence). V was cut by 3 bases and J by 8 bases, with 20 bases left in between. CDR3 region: CATSSLGPPGGHEQFF. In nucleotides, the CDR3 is TGTGCCACCAGCAGCCTAGGGCCCCCGGGGGGCCATGAGCAGTTCTTC.

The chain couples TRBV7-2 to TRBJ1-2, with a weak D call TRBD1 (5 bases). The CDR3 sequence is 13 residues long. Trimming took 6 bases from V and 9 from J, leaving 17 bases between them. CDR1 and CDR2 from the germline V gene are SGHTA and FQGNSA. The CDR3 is CASRQGTATRYTF. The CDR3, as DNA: TGTGCCAGCAGACAAGGGACGGCTACGCGCTACACCTTC. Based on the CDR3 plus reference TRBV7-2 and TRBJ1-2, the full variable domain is GAGVSQSPSNKVTEKGKDVELRCDPISGHTALYWYRQSLGQGLEFLIYFQGNSAPDKSGLPSDRFSAERTGGSVSTLTIQRTQQEDSAVYLCASRQGTATRYTFGSGTRLTVV.